Listed here are 5 T cell receptor beta chains from one sample, sequenced in a study of blood T cell repertoires in COVID-19. Assay: immunoSEQ multiplex PCR; the TCRdb copy retains only in-frame clones and omits some. The sample has about 270,000 clones, 86% seen once. The sequencing input was peripheral blood. These receptor sequences come from a man between 35 and 55 years old with active or convalescent COVID-19.

This chain joins TRBV5-1 and TRBJ1-2, with a tentative D call TRBD1 (6 bases). Per germline, CDR1 SGHRS and CDR2 YFSETQ. CDR3 length equals 14 residues. The ends were cut back, 2 bases at V and 4 bases at J, with 12 bases in the middle. The CDR3 coding sequence is TGCGCCAGCAGCTTCGACAGGCCTTCCTATGGCTACACCTTC. This encodes CASSFDRPSYGYTF.

This chain joins TRBV29-1 and TRBJ2-5; D is perhaps TRBD2 (5 bases). V lost 5 bases to trimming and J lost 5 bases, with 9 bases between them. The CDR3 totals 11 residues. Germline CDR1 reads SQVTM; CDR2 reads ANQGSEA. CDR3 loop: CSVTEVETQYF. As DNA, the CDR3 is TGCAGCGTTACGGAGGTCGAGACCCAGTACTTC.

The chain employs TRBV30 and TRBJ1-6; possibly TRBD1 for D (6 bases). The CDR3 runs to 14 residues. Germline values: CDR1 GTSNPN, CDR2 SVGIG (reference sequence). The ends were cut back, 7 bases at V and 4 bases at J, with 14 bases in the middle. The CDR3 DNA reads as TGTGCCTTCGGGACATCCATTTATAATTCACCCCTCCACTTT. It yields the protein CAFGTSIYNSPLHF.

This chain uses TRBV6-6 with TRBJ1-5; TRBD1 aligns across 8 bases. CDR1 and CDR2 (germline): MNHNY, SVGAGI (reference sequence). Germline trimming cut 6 bases from V and 3 bases from J; bases unmatched to any gene: 7. This CDR3 has 15 amino acids. The CDR3 DNA reads as TGTGCCAGCAGAAAAGGGGACAGGATCAATCAGCCCCAGCATTTT. Translation gives CASRKGDRINQPQHF.

This sequence joins TRBV28 and TRBJ2-5, with 8 bases identical to TRBD1. V gave up 5 bases and J gave up 0 bases; unmatched junction bases: 14. Germline-derived CDR1 and CDR2 are MDHEN and SYDVKM. This CDR3 has 18 residues. CDR3 residues: CASSRPPGGRGHQETQYF. The CDR3 coding sequence is TGTGCCAGCAGTCGCCCTCCCGGGGGCAGGGGGCACCAAGAGACCCAGTACTTC. Filled out from reference TRBV28 and TRBJ2-5, the complete variable domain reads DVKVTQSSRYLVKRTGEKVFLECVQDMDHENMFWYRQDPGLGLRLIYFSYDVKMKEKGDIPEGYSVSREKKERFSLILESASTNQTSMYLCASSRPPGGRGHQETQYFGPGTRLLVL.